This T cell receptor beta chain was identified during a study of cytomegalovirus exposure and HLA in healthy donors. Study observations and caveats: Analyzed later, most CMV-associated TCR beta chains appeared HLA-restricted. The availability of immune exposure information extended only to CMV serostatus. Fewer N-insertions (relative to the approximately 670-donor mean) were reportedly seen in an Asian-associated ancestry cluster in a later analysis.

V was shortened by 1 base and J by 9 bases, with 12 bases between the two germline ends. The germline V gene encodes CDR1 SGHAT and CDR2 FQDESV (reference sequence). This CDR3 has 13 amino acids. Turning to this clone: No antigen is known for it.

Primers included in the PCR were 60 Vbeta and 13 Jbeta primers. In the original analysis: A later analysis counted approximately 88 million unique TCR beta chains, around 10 million shared. Produced via immunoSEQ multiplex PCR; TCRdb's table is partial and in-frame only. D and trimming come from the DNA, and the V and J calls and clone size come from that table. The sample table includes about 64,000 clones. This TCR came from a woman aged 18-29 years in good health and CMV-seronegative. The V call is TRBV11-1, the J call TRBJ1-2; D gene unclear. Sequences were obtained from PBMCs. The CDR3 bases are TGTGCCAGCAGCTTAGACGGAGGAGGGAGCTACACCTTC. Translation gives CASSLDGGGSYTF.